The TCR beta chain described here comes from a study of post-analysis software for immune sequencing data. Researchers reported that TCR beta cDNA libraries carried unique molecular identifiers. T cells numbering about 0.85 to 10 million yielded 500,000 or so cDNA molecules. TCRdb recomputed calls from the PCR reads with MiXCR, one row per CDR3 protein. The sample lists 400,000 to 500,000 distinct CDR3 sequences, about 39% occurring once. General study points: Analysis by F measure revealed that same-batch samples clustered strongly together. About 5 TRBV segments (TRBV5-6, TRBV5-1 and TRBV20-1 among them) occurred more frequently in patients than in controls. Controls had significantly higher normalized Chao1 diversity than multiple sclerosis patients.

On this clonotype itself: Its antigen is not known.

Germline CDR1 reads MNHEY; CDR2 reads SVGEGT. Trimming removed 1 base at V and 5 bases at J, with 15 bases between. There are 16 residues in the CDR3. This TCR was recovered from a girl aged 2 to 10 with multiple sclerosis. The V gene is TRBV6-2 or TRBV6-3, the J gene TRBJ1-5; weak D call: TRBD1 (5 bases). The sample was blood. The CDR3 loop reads CASSYYTGGRDQPQHF. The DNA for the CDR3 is TGTGCCAGCAGTTACTATACCGGGGGACGAGATCAGCCCCAGCATTTT.